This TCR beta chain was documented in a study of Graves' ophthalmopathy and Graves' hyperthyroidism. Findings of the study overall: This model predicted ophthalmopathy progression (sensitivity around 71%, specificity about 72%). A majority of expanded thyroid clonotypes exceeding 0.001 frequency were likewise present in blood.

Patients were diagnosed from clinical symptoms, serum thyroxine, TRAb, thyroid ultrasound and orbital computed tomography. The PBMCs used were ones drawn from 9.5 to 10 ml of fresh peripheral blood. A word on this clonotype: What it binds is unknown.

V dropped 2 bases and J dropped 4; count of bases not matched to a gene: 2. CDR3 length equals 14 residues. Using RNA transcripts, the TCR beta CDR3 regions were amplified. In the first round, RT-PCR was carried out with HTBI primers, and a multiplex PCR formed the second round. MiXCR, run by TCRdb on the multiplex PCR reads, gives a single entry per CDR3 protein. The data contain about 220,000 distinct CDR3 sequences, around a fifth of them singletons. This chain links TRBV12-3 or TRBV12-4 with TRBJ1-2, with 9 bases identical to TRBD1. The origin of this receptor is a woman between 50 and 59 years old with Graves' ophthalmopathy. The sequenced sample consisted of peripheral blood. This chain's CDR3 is CASSLLTGGYGYTF. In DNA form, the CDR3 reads TGTGCCAGCAGTTTACTGACAGGGGGCTATGGCTACACCTTC.